A single sample gave rise to the 10 T cell receptor beta chains below, sequenced in a study of cytomegalovirus exposure and HLA in healthy donors. Amplification used 60 Vbeta primers and 13 Jbeta primers. This table comes from immunoSEQ multiplex PCR, and its TCRdb copy is limited to in-frame clones, with some not included. Counted here are roughly 66,000 clones, less than 80% occurring once; the ten biggest clones make up about 2.9%. The sequenced sample consisted of PBMCs. These receptors were obtained from a woman aged 45-59 years in good health and CMV-seronegative.

CDR3 protein: CASRHRGPTEAFF. The CDR3 bases are TGTGCCAGCAGACACAGGGGGCCCACTGAAGCTTTCTTT. V and J are TRBV2 and TRBJ1-1, with TRBD1 matching 9 bases. The CDR3 covers 13 residues. Trimming took 6 bases from V and 4 from J; bases not matched to a gene: 3. Germline CDR1 SNHLY, CDR2 FYNNEI.

The J gene is TRBJ2-3, the V gene TRBV5-4; 7 bases match TRBD2. The CDR3 sequence is 15 residues long. Germline assignment: CDR1 SGHNT and CDR2 YYREEE (reference sequence). The trim removed 2 bases at V and 2 bases at J, leaving 5 bases unmatched. CDR3 sequence reads: CASSLSGTNTDTQYF. The CDR3, as DNA: TGTGCCAGCAGCTTATCCGGGACTAACACAGATACGCAGTATTTT.

This chain connects TRBV4-2 to TRBJ2-3, with 11 bases aligning to TRBD2. The V gene's germline CDR1 is LGHNA and CDR2 YNFKEQ. This CDR3 is 17 amino acids long. Losses at the gene ends were 0 bases for V and 6 bases for J; bases not matched to a gene: 8. Here the CDR3 DNA reads TGTGCCAGCAGCCAAGAGGCTAGCGGGAGGTTTAGGGATACGCAGTATTTT. Translation: CASSQEASGRFRDTQYF.

The chain carries TRBV4-3 and TRBJ2-2; D uncertain. The CDR3 extends over 14 amino acids. The V gene lost 3 bases and the J gene lost 1 base, with 6 bases spanning the gap. Germline CDR1 is LGHNA and CDR2 is YSLEER. CDR3 region: CASSHSVNTGELFF. The CDR3 DNA sequence: TGCGCCAGCAGCCACAGTGTGAACACCGGGGAGCTGTTTTTT.

This chain uses TRBV27 with TRBJ1-4; D is unresolved. The CDR3 is made up of 15 amino acids. V was shortened by 2 bases and J by 1 base, with 8 bases between the two germline ends. Germline values: CDR1 MNHEY, CDR2 SMNVEV (reference sequence). The CDR3 protein is CASSLVGRTNEKLFF. CDR3 nucleotides: TGTGCCAGCAGTTTAGTTGGCAGAACTAATGAAAAACTGTTTTTT.

The gene calls are TRBV28 and TRBJ1-4; tentative D call: TRBD1 (5 bases). Trimming stripped 5 bases from V and 10 bases from J, with 20 bases between. This CDR3 has 15 residues. Germline V gives CDR1 MDHEN, CDR2 SYDVKM. CDR3 residues: CASSLLEGDSRKLFF. CDR3 nucleotides: TGTGCCAGCAGTCTCTTAGAAGGTGACAGTCGAAAACTGTTTTTT. The complete variable domain, with remaining parts taken from reference TRBV28 and TRBJ1-4, reads DVKVTQSSRYLVKRTGEKVFLECVQDMDHENMFWYRQDPGLGLRLIYFSYDVKMKEKGDIPEGYSVSREKKERFSLILESASTNQTSMYLCASSLLEGDSRKLFFGSGTQLSVL.

The chain couples TRBV27 to TRBJ1-5, with D uncertain. Trimming cost V 1 base and J 7 bases, with 8 bases left between them. The germline V gene has CDR1 MNHEY and CDR2 SMNVEV (reference sequence). The CDR3 runs 13 residues. The CDR3 is CASSLWAFQPQHF. Here the CDR3 DNA reads TGTGCCAGCAGTTTATGGGCTTTCCAGCCCCAGCATTTT.

A single count supports this clone. The chain combines TRBV6-4 with TRBJ2-7, with 11 bases matching TRBD2. The germline V gene encodes CDR1 MRHNA and CDR2 SNTAGT. This CDR3 region has 15 residues. The V and J ends lost 4 bases and 6 bases, in that order; junction bases with no gene match: 8. CDR3 nucleotides: TGTGCCAGCAGTGCAACTAGCGGGAGCCCTAGCGAGCAGTACTTC. Amino acids: CASSATSGSPSEQYF.

This chain joins TRBV6-5 and TRBJ1-2; D perhaps matches TRBD1 (5 bases). Trimming removed 2 bases from V and 2 bases from J, with 9 bases in between. Germline assignment: CDR1 MNHEY and CDR2 SVGAGI. The CDR3 contains 14 residues. The CDR3 reads CASSYTTENYGYTF. The CDR3 DNA follows: TGTGCCAGCAGTTACACGACAGAGAACTATGGCTACACCTTC.

This clone was counted once. The chain recombines TRBV5-1 with TRBJ1-5, with a tentative D call TRBD1 (5 bases). The ends were cut back, 5 bases at V and 0 bases at J, with 9 bases in the middle. CDR3 length: 14 residues. CDR1 is SGHRS, CDR2 YFSETQ, per germline. The CDR3 spells CASRPDSSNQPQHF. The CDR3 region has the DNA TGCGCCAGCAGGCCTGACAGTAGCAATCAGCCCCAGCATTTT.